This section outlines one T cell receptor (beta chain) sequence together with its context. Its target is not known. The data are from a study of cytomegalovirus exposure and HLA in healthy donors. Some clones are missing from TCRdb's copy, which holds only in-frame ones; the method was immunoSEQ multiplex PCR. The table includes about 68,000 clones, roughly 96% detected once. The germline CDR1 and CDR2 sequences are SNHLY and FYNNEI. Trimming removed 5 bases from V and 9 bases from J; junction bases left unmatched: 6. This CDR3 comprises 13 residues. Study-level results: A classifier reportedly called cytomegalovirus status with high sensitivity and specificity. One later analysis, an examination of the roughly 110 validation repertoires, found that first-cohort TCR clusters tended to co-occur in them. Altogether, 160 or so TCR beta chains were recorded as cytomegalovirus-associated.

This chain links TRBV2 with TRBJ2-1; 8 bases are shared with TRBD1. This TCR was recovered from a man aged 18 to 29 in good health and CMV-seronegative. The sample was PBMCs. The CDR3 DNA reads as TGTGCCAGCAGTACGGACAGGGATGGTGAGCAGTTCTTC. Amino acids: CASSTDRDGEQFF.